This T cell receptor (beta chain) was recovered during a study of beta chain features in type 1 diabetes. Notes on the study in general: Moderate yet significant TCRB CDR3 shortening was seen in Type 1 diabetes patients in all four CD4+ subsets.

The isolated RNA, all of it, was reverse transcribed, so expressed TCRB transcripts were what got sequenced. Libraries were prepared by immunoSEQ multiplex PCR; TCRdb keeps only in-frame clonotypes and omits some of them. In the table there are some 290,000 clones, around an eighth of which are singletons. CD45RO/CCR7/CD25/CD127/CD95/CD27 staining was used to isolate CD4+ naive, central memory, regulatory and stem cell-like memory cells by sorting. This clone was observed a few times. The antigen is undetermined. Sequenced input: naive CD4+ T cells from blood. The sequence was obtained from a man aged 25-45 years with type 1 diabetes.

The DNA of the CDR3 is TGTGCCAGCAGCTCCGGGACAGGGGGACAGCCCCAGCATTTT. This encodes CASSSGTGGQPQHF. The chain carries TRBV7-3 and TRBJ1-5; 11 nucleotides match TRBD1. The CDR3 is 14 amino acids. V lost 4 bases to trimming and J lost 7 bases; unmatched junction nucleotides: 3. The germline V gene encodes CDR1 SGHTA and CDR2 FQGTGA. Full variable domain (rest looked up from reference TRBV7-3 and TRBJ1-5): GAGVSQTPSNKVTEKGKYVELRCDPISGHTALYWYRQSLGQGPEFLIYFQGTGAADDSGLPNDRFFAVRPEGSVSTLKIQRTERGDSAVYLCASSSGTGGQPQHFGDGTRLSIL.